The entry below describes one TCR beta chain. This entry comes from a study of T cells in Graves' hyperthyroidism and ophthalmopathy. RNA transcripts yielded amplified TCR beta CDR3 regions. HTBI primers were the set used in a first-round RT-PCR of the TCR CDR3. TCRdb passed the multiplex PCR reads through MiXCR, listing each CDR3 protein once. The data contain some 600,000 distinct CDR3 sequences, more than 11% of them singletons. This CDR3 spans 15 amino acids. The V gene's germline CDR1 is MNHEY and CDR2 SMNVEV (reference sequence). The V end lost 1 base, the J end lost 3 bases, and 10 bases lay between the germline ends.

The J gene is TRBJ2-1, the V gene TRBV27, with no clear D. The sequenced sample consisted of blood. The clonotype was recovered from a woman in her thirties with Graves' hyperthyroidism that later progressed to Graves' ophthalmopathy. The CDR3 bases are TGTGCCAGCAGTTTATTCCCCGGAAACTACAATGAGCAGTTCTTC. Residues: CASSLFPGNYNEQFF.